A selection of T cell receptor beta chains follows, all from one sample in a study of blood T cell repertoires in COVID-19. Clones were read by immunoSEQ multiplex PCR, and TCRdb kept only the in-frame ones, dropping some. Among more than 150,000 clones listed, around 80% were seen once. Sequencing was performed on PBMCs or T cells enriched from blood (not recorded which). The receptors originated from a man aged 60 to 69 who had been exposed to COVID-19. CDR3s include the opening cysteine and the closing phenylalanine or tryptophan. The order of the fields is V gene, CDR3 length, clone size, D gene, J gene, CDR3 protein, CDR3 DNA. The D gene is left open where the match is weak. Only part of the rows carry a size: once, few, many, or a class if the clone is expanded.

TRBV24-1	15	once	-	TRBJ2-5	CATSVPGAGGETQYF	TGTGCCACCAGTGTCCCTGGGGCAGGGGGGGAGACCCAGTACTTC
TRBV24-1	14	once	TRBD1	TRBJ1-5	CATSEDRAREPQHF	TGTGCCACCAGTGAGGACAGGGCGAGGGAGCCCCAGCATTTT
TRBV30	18	-	TRBD2	TRBJ2-2	CAWSTVILAGANTGELFF	TGTGCCTGGAGTACCGTGATACTAGCGGGAGCGAACACCGGGGAGCTGTTTTTT
TRBV6-4	15	few	TRBD1	TRBJ2-2	CASSDSETGAGELFF	TGTGCCAGCAGTGACTCGGAGACAGGGGCCGGGGAGCTGTTTTTT
TRBV6-5	14	-	-	TRBJ2-7	CASLAPRSPYEQYF	TGTGCCAGCCTTGCCCCTAGATCCCCCTACGAGCAGTACTTC
TRBV5-4	13	-	-	TRBJ2-3	CASSPAGTDTQYF	TGTGCCAGCAGTCCAGCGGGCACAGATACGCAGTATTTT
TRBV13	17	-	TRBD1	TRBJ1-2	CASSARDRGRIDYGYTF	TGTGCCAGCAGCGCCCGGGACAGGGGGCGAATCGACTATGGCTACACCTTC
TRBV10-1	15	-	TRBD1	TRBJ2-1	CASSESGQGDNEQFF	TGCGCCAGCAGTGAGTCGGGACAGGGCGACAATGAGCAGTTCTTC
TRBV15	14	-	-	TRBJ1-1	CATSRVDKGPEAFF	TGTGCCACCAGCAGAGTCGACAAGGGGCCCGAAGCTTTCTTT
TRBV4-3	16	-	TRBD2	TRBJ2-7	CASSPTTSGPPIEQYF	TGCGCCAGCAGCCCCACGACTAGCGGGCCTCCGATTGAGCAGTACTTC
TRBV6-4	13	few	-	TRBJ2-2	CASSAGDTGELFF	TGTGCCAGCAGTGCGGGAGACACCGGGGAGCTGTTTTTT
TRBV5-1	15	-	TRBD1	TRBJ2-7	CASSSAGTGGSEQYF	TGCGCCAGCAGCTCTGCCGGGACAGGGGGTTCCGAGCAGTACTTC
TRBV3-1/TRBV3-2	15	few	TRBD1	TRBJ2-7	CASSQPGTVNYEQYF	TGTGCCAGCAGCCAACCCGGGACAGTGAACTACGAGCAGTACTTC
TRBV5-4	16	-	TRBD1	TRBJ2-5	CASSFDWTGGVETQYF	TGTGCCAGCAGCTTCGACTGGACAGGGGGCGTAGAGACCCAGTACTTC
TRBV5-1	15	-	-	TRBJ1-2	CASSPLDRSPYGYTF	TGCGCCAGCAGCCCCCTCGACAGATCGCCCTATGGCTACACCTTC
TRBV11-2	17	few	TRBD2	TRBJ2-7	CASSWSGTSGIAYEQYF	TGTGCCAGCAGCTGGTCCGGGACTAGCGGAATAGCCTACGAGCAGTACTTC
TRBV7-9	17	-	TRBD2	TRBJ2-1	CASSITGTSRSYNEQFF	TGTGCCAGCAGCATTACCGGGACTAGTCGATCCTACAATGAGCAGTTCTTC
TRBV6-1	15	-	TRBD2	TRBJ2-5	CASSEITSGQETQYF	TGTGCCAGCAGTGAAATCACTAGCGGCCAAGAGACCCAGTACTTC
TRBV12-3/TRBV12-4	12	-	-	TRBJ1-1	CASSLGGQRAFF	TGTGCCAGCAGTTTAGGCGGGCAAAGAGCTTTCTTT
TRBV19	13	-	-	TRBJ1-4	CASRWRADGKLFF	TGTGCCAGTAGGTGGAGGGCAGATGGAAAACTGTTTTTT
TRBV29-1	13	-	TRBD2	TRBJ2-7	CSVLGAGGYEQYF	TGCAGCGTCCTTGGGGCGGGAGGGTACGAGCAGTACTTC
TRBV11-2	16	-	-	TRBJ2-1	CASSSPLAQDYNEQFF	TGTGCCAGCAGCTCCCCTCTAGCGCAGGACTACAATGAGCAGTTCTTC
TRBV12-3/TRBV12-4	13	-	TRBD1	TRBJ1-2	CASSRTGDYGYTF	TGTGCCAGCAGCCGGACAGGGGACTATGGCTACACCTTC
TRBV27	13	-	-	TRBJ1-1	CASSYRVGTEAFF	TGTGCCAGCAGTTACAGGGTTGGCACTGAAGCTTTCTTT